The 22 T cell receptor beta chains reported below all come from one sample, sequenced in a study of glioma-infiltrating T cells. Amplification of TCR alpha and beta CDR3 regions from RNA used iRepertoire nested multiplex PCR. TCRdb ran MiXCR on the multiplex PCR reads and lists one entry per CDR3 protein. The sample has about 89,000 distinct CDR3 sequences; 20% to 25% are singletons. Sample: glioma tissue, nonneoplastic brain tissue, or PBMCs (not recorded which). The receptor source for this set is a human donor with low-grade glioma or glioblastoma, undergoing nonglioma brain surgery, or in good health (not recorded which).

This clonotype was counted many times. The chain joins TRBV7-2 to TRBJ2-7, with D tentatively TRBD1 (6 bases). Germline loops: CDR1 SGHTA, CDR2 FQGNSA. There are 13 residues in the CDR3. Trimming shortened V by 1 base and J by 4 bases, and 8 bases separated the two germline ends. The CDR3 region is CASSLGRGYEQYF. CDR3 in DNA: TGTGCCAGCAGCTTAGGCAGGGGTTACGAGCAGTACTTC.

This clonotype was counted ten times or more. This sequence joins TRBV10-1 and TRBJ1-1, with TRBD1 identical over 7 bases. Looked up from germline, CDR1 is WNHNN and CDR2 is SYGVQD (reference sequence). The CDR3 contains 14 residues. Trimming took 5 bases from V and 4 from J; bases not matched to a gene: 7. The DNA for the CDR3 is TGCGCCAGCAGTAACGACAGGGTGGGCACTGAAGCTTTCTTT. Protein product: CASSNDRVGTEAFF.

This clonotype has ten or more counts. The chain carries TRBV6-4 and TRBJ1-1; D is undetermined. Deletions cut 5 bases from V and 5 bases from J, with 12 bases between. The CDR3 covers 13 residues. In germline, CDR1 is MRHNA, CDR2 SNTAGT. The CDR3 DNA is TGTGCCAGCAGTACTACCCTCGGTACTGAAGCTTTCTTT. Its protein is CASSTTLGTEAFF.

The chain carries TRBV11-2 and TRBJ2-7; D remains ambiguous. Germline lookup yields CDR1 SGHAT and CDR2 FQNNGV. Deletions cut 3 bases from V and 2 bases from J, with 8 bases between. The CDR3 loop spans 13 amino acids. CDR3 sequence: CASSFELTYEQYF. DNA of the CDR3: TGTGCCAGCAGCTTCGAGCTAACCTACGAGCAGTACTTC.

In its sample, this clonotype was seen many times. The CDR3 bases are TGTGCCAGCAGCCAAGATGGACTCAACACCGGGGAGCTGTTTTTT. Translation: CASSQDGLNTGELFF. The V call is TRBV14, the J call TRBJ2-2, with D possibly TRBD2 on 5 matching bases. Germline lookup yields CDR1 SGHDN and CDR2 FVKESK. The V gene lost 0 bases and the J gene lost 2 bases, with 7 bases spanning the gap. The CDR3 has 15 amino acids.

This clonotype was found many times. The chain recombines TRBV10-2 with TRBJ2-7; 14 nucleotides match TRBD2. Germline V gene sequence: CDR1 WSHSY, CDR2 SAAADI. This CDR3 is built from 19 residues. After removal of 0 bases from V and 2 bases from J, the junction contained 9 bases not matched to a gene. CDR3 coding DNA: TGCGCCAGCAGTGAGTCGTTTGCGACTAGCGGGAGGGTTACCTACGAGCAGTACTTC. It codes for CASSESFATSGRVTYEQYF.

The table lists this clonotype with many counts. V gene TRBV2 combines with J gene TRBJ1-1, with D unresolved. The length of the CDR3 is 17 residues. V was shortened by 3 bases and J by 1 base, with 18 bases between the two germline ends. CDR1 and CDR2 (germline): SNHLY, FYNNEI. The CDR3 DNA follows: TGTGCCAGCAGTGAGGCGCCGGTATCGATACAGAACACTGAAGCTTTCTTT. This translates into CASSEAPVSIQNTEAFF.

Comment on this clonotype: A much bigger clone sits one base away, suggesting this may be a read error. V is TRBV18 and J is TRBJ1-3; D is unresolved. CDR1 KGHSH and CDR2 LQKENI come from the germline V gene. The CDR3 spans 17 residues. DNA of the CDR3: TGTGCCGGCTCACCGGGAGCCTATTCCAGCTCTGGAAACACCATATATTTT. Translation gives CAGSPGAYSSSGNTIYF.

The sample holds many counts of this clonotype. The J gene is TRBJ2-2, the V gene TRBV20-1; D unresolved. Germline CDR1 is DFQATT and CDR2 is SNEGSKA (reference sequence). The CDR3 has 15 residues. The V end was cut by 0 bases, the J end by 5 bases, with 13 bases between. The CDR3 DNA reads TGCAGTGCTAGAGATTCGAAGGGTGGGACCGGGGAGCTGTTTTTT. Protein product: CSARDSKGGTGELFF.

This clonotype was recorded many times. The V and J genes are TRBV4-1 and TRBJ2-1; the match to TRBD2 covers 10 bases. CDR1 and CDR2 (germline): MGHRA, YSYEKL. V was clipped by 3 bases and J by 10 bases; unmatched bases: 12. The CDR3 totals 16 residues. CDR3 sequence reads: CASSQRGASGGVEQFF. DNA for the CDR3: TGCGCCAGCAGCCAGAGGGGGGCTAGCGGGGGTGTAGAGCAGTTCTTC.

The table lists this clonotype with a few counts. The CDR3 nucleotides read TGTGCCATCAGTGCCTCGGCAGTTCTAAATGAAAAACTGTTTTTT. Residues: CAISASAVLNEKLFF. The gene calls are TRBV10-3 and TRBJ1-4; D not resolved. CDR3 size: 15 residues. With 4 bases removed from V and 5 bases from J, the gap between germline ends came to 14 bases. Germline V gene sequence: CDR1 ENHRY, CDR2 SYGVKD.

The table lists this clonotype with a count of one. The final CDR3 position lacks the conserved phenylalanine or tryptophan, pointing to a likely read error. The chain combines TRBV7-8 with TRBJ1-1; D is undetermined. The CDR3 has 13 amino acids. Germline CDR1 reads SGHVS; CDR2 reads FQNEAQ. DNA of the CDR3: TGTGCCAGCAGATACGGGCCAAACACTAAAGCTTTCTCT. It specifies CASRYGPNTKAFS.

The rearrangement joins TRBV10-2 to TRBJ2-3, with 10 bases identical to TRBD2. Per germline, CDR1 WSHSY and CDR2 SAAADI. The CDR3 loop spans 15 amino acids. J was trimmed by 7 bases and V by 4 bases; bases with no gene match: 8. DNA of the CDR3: TGCGCCAGCAGTGGGAGCGGGGGGGGAACAAATACGCAGTATTTT. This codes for CASSGSGGGTNTQYF.

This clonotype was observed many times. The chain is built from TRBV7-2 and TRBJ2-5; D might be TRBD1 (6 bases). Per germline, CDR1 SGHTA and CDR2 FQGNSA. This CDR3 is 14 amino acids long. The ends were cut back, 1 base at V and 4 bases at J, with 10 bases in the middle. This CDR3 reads CASSLVRGRETQYF. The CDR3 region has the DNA TGTGCCAGCAGCTTAGTCAGGGGCAGAGAGACCCAGTACTTC.

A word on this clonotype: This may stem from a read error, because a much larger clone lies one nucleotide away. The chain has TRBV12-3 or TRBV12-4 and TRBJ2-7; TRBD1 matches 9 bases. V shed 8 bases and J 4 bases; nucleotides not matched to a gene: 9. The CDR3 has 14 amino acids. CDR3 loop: CASGPGTGQYEQYF. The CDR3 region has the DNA TGTGCCAGCGGACCCGGGACAGGGCAATACGAGCAGTACTTC.

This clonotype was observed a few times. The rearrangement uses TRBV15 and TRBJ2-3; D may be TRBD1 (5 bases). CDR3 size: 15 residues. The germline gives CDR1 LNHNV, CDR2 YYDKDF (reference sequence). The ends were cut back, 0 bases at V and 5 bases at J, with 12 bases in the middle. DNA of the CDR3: TGTGCCACCAGCAGAGATCCAGGGCTAGGAGATACGCAGTATTTT. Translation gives CATSRDPGLGDTQYF.

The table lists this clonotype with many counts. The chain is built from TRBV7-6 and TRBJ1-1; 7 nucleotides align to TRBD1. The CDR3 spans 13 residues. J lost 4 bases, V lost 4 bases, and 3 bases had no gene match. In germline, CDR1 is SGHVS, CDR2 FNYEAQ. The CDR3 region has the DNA TGTGCCAGCAGCTCACAGGGGTCCACTGAAGCTTTCTTT. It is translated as CASSSQGSTEAFF. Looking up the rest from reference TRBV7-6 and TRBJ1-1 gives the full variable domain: GAGVSQSPRYKVTKRGQDVALRCDPISGHVSLYWYRQALGQGPEFLTYFNYEAQQDKSGLPNDRFSAERPEGSISTLTIQRTEQRDSAMYRCASSSQGSTEAFFGQGTRLTVV.

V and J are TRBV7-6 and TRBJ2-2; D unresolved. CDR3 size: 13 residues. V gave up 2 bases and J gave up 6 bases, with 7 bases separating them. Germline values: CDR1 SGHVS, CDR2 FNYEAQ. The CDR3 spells CASSLISPGELFF. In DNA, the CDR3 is TGTGCCAGCAGCTTAATTAGCCCCGGGGAGCTGTTTTTT.

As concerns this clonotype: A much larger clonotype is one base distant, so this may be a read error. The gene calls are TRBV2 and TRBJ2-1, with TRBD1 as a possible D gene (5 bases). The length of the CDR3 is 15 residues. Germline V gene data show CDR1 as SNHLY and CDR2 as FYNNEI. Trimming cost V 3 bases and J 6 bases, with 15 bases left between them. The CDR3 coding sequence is TGTGCCAGCAGTGAGAGGTCAGGGTGGGGCAATGAGCAGTTCTTC. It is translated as CASSERSGWGNEQFF.

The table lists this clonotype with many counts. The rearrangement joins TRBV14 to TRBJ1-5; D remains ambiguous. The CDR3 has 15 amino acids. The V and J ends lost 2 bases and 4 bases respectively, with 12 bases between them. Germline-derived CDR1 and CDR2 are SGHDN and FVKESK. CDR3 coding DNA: TGTGCCAGCAGCCAACGAGACCGCGAAAATCAGCCCCAGCATTTT. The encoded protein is CASSQRDRENQPQHF.

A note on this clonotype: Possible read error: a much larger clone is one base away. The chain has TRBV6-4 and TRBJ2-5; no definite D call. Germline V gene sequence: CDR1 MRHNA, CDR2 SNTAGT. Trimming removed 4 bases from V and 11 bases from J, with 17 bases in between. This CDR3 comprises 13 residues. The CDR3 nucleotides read TGTGCCAGCAGTGTCGGAGAAAACAATGAGCAGTACTTC. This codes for CASSVGENNEQYF.

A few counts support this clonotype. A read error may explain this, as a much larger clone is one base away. The CDR3 sequence: CASSAHPGTGIQYTF. The CDR3 DNA reads TGTGCCAGCAGTGCCCATCCCGGGACAGGAATACAGTACACCTTC. This chain connects TRBV2 to TRBJ1-2, with 8 positions matching TRBD1. The CDR3 sequence is 15 residues long. V lost 4 bases and J lost 11; bases outside the gene matches: 15. Per germline, CDR1 SNHLY and CDR2 FYNNEI.